A selection of T cell receptor beta chains follows, all from one sample in a study of blood T cell repertoires in COVID-19. Method: immunoSEQ multiplex PCR; TCRdb's copy keeps in-frame clones and lacks some. The sample includes 120,000 to 150,000 clones, about nine tenths of them seen just once. Sequencing input: peripheral blood. The receptors shown here come from a human donor in a cohort sampled during active COVID-19. Both conserved end residues are part of each CDR3. D genes are given only for firm matches. Expanded clones are given a class, and other clones once, few, many or no size at all.

TRBV10-3,TRBD2,TRBJ2-7,-,CAISGGGPDEQYF,TGTGCCATCAGTGGCGGGGGGCCCGACGAGCAGTACTTC
TRBV6-5,-,TRBJ2-5,-,CASSSRLRETQYF,TGTGCCAGCAGTTCCAGGTTGCGAGAGACCCAGTACTTC
TRBV19,-,TRBJ2-3,-,CASSPQSTSSVDTQYF,TGTGCCAGTAGTCCCCAATCGACTAGTTCGGTAGATACGCAGTATTTT
TRBV6-2/TRBV6-3,TRBD1,TRBJ1-5,-,CASSPTGGASNQPQHF,TGTGCCAGCAGCCCGACAGGGGGCGCGTCCAATCAGCCCCAGCATTTT
TRBV11-2,-,TRBJ2-1,-,CASSLEGGPYNEQFF,TGTGCCAGCAGCTTAGAGGGGGGTCCCTACAATGAGCAGTTCTTC
TRBV7-2,TRBD2,TRBJ2-7,-,CASSSDSGRGYEQYF,TGTGCCAGCAGCTCAGATAGCGGGAGGGGTTACGAGCAGTACTTC
TRBV28,-,TRBJ1-2,-,CASLKGEGYGYTF,TGTGCCAGCTTAAAAGGGGAGGGATATGGCTACACCTTC
TRBV11-2,TRBD2,TRBJ2-1,-,CASSPPGGRTYNEQFF,TGTGCCAGCAGCCCCCCCGGCGGGAGGACCTACAATGAGCAGTTCTTC
TRBV6-5,TRBD1,TRBJ2-2,-,CASSLDRGNTGELFF,TGTGCCAGCAGTCTGGACAGGGGAAACACCGGGGAGCTGTTTTTT
TRBV7-2,-,TRBJ1-2,-,CASSLASERRQARGYTF,TGTGCCAGCAGCTTAGCTTCGGAGAGGAGACAGGCGAGGGGCTACACCTTC
TRBV6-1,TRBD1,TRBJ2-5,once,CASSELFGGDRVETQYF,TGTGCCAGCAGTGAATTATTCGGTGGGGACAGGGTCGAGACCCAGTACTTC
TRBV28,-,TRBJ1-1,-,CASSLYETGHTEAFF,TGTGCCAGCAGTTTATACGAAACAGGTCACACTGAAGCTTTCTTT
TRBV19,-,TRBJ2-5,-,CASSIGYGTQVETQYF,TGTGCCAGTAGTATAGGATACGGGACACAGGTCGAGACCCAGTACTTC
TRBV19,-,TRBJ1-5,-,CASTYRESSNQPQHF,TGTGCCAGTACTTACAGAGAATCTAGCAATCAGCCCCAGCATTTT
TRBV7-2,-,TRBJ2-1,-,CASSFLVAANNEQFF,TGTGCCAGCAGCTTTTTGGTAGCGGCTAACAATGAGCAGTTCTTC
TRBV7-7,TRBD2,TRBJ2-5,-,CASSLLAGAQETQYF,TGTGCTAGCAGCTTACTAGCGGGGGCCCAAGAGACCCAGTACTTC
TRBV27,-,TRBJ2-7,-,CASSLGSDYEQYF,TGTGCCAGCAGTTTGGGCTCAGACTACGAGCAGTACTTC
TRBV3-1/TRBV3-2,TRBD1,TRBJ1-5,-,CASSQAGGHQPQHF,TGTGCCAGCAGCCAAGCAGGGGGTCATCAGCCCCAGCATTTT
TRBV6-6,-,TRBJ2-6,-,CASSFWGRSGANVLTF,TGTGCCAGCAGTTTTTGGGGGCGCTCTGGGGCCAACGTCCTGACTTTC
TRBV5-5,TRBD2,TRBJ2-7,-,CASSLATAGGYEQYF,TGTGCCAGCAGCTTGGCCACGGCGGGGGGATACGAGCAGTACTTC
TRBV10-3,-,TRBJ1-5,once,CAISTGKNQPQHF,TGTGCCATCAGTACAGGTAAAAATCAGCCCCAGCATTTT
TRBV6-5,TRBD1,TRBJ1-4,-,CASRGTGAGEKLFF,TGTGCCAGCAGAGGGACAGGGGCGGGTGAAAAACTGTTTTTT
TRBV6-2/TRBV6-3,-,TRBJ2-7,few,CASSTTNYEQYF,TGTGCCAGCAGCACTACCAACTACGAGCAGTACTTC
TRBV7-3,-,TRBJ2-2,-,CASSRGLSGAGELFF,TGTGCCAGCAGCCGCGGGCTTTCGGGCGCCGGGGAGCTGTTTTTT
TRBV18,-,TRBJ1-3,-,CASSPVAVSGNTIYF,TGTGCCAGCTCACCGGTGGCAGTCTCTGGAAACACCATATATTTT
TRBV2,TRBD2,TRBJ2-1,few,CASSPTGLAASYNEQFF,TGTGCCAGCAGTCCTACGGGACTAGCGGCCTCCTACAATGAGCAGTTCTTC
TRBV5-5,-,TRBJ2-5,-,CASSKQTRGSGQTQYF,TGTGCCAGCAGCAAACAGACTAGAGGTAGTGGGCAGACCCAGTACTTC
TRBV5-1,TRBD1,TRBJ1-2,-,CASSVGTGVGDGYTF,TGCGCCAGCAGCGTCGGGACAGGGGTTGGGGATGGCTACACCTTC
TRBV3-1/TRBV3-2,-,TRBJ1-2,-,CASSQDGGRGPYGYTF,TGTGCCAGCAGCCAAGATGGGGGCAGGGGCCCCTATGGCTACACCTTC
TRBV5-4,TRBD1,TRBJ1-4,-,CASSSQGLRNEKLFF,TGTGCCAGCAGCTCACAGGGGCTACGGAATGAAAAACTGTTTTTT
TRBV2,TRBD1,TRBJ2-1,once,CASMLGQGGEQFF,TGTGCCAGCATGTTGGGACAGGGAGGTGAGCAGTTCTTC
TRBV9,TRBD1,TRBJ1-6,-,CASSNYRDSSGSPLHF,TGTGCCAGCAGCAATTACCGGGACAGTTCCGGTTCACCCCTCCACTTT
TRBV5-5,-,TRBJ1-1,once,CASSAGWTPNTEAFF,TGTGCCAGCAGCGCCGGGTGGACACCAAACACTGAAGCTTTCTTT
TRBV11-2,TRBD2,TRBJ2-1,-,CASSLLAGGHEQFF,TGTGCCAGCAGCTTATTAGCGGGAGGGCATGAGCAGTTCTTC
TRBV5-1,-,TRBJ2-7,-,CASSLETRIIDEQYF,TGCGCCAGCAGCTTGGAGACTAGAATAATAGACGAGCAGTACTTC
TRBV10-3,-,TRBJ1-1,-,CAISDPGTRNTEAFF,TGTGCCATCAGTGACCCCGGGACAAGGAACACTGAAGCTTTCTTT
TRBV12-1,-,TRBJ2-3,-,CASSSDTSGRLDTQYF,TGTGCCAGCAGCTCAGATACTAGCGGGAGGTTAGATACGCAGTATTTT
TRBV28,-,TRBJ1-1,-,CASRGGGDTEAFF,TGTGCCAGCAGGGGAGGGGGGGACACTGAAGCTTTCTTT
TRBV7-2,-,TRBJ2-5,-,CASSLDHRGGETQYF,TGTGCCAGCAGCTTAGACCATAGGGGGGGAGAGACCCAGTACTTC
TRBV3-1/TRBV3-2,TRBD2,TRBJ2-1,-,CASSPTSGSYNEQFF,TGTGCCAGCAGCCCCACTAGCGGCTCCTACAATGAGCAGTTCTTC
TRBV9,-,TRBJ1-2,-,CASSVEARVSYGYTF,TGTGCCAGCAGCGTAGAGGCCAGGGTTTCCTATGGCTACACCTTC
TRBV11-2,-,TRBJ2-1,-,CASSYRSGVYNEQFF,TGTGCCAGCAGCTATCGATCGGGGGTATACAATGAGCAGTTCTTC
TRBV9,TRBD1,TRBJ1-1,-,CASSPGRQGNTEAFF,TGTGCCAGCAGCCCAGGCAGACAGGGGAACACTGAAGCTTTCTTT
TRBV5-4,TRBD2,TRBJ2-1,-,CASSLKREILRSYNEQFF,TGTGCCAGCAGCTTGAAGCGGGAGATCCTTCGCTCCTACAATGAGCAGTTCTTC